Following are 24 T cell receptor beta chains from one sample sequenced in a study of neoadjuvant anti-PD-1 for oral cavity cancer. TCRdb's copy holds only in-frame clones and misses some; the assay was immunoSEQ multiplex PCR. This table has 72,000 or so clones, less than 90% appearing once. Indicated time point: after neoadjuvant nivolumab, at surgical resection. Specimen: PBMCs, collected after nivolumab (anti-PD-1) treatment. All receptors come from a person aged 40 to 85 with oral cavity squamous cell carcinoma.

The chain uses TRBV27 and TRBJ2-3, with 9 bases aligning to TRBD2. The CDR3 spans 15 residues. CDR1 MNHEY and CDR2 SMNVEV come from the germline V gene (reference sequence). Losses at the gene ends were 3 bases for V and 6 bases for J; bases not matched to a gene: 7. In nucleotides, the CDR3 is TGTGCCAGCAGTTTTCGTAGCGGGAGTCTCGATACGCAGTATTTT. Amino acids: CASSFRSGSLDTQYF.

V gene TRBV30 combines with J gene TRBJ1-5, with a weak D call TRBD1 (5 bases). V was shortened by 2 bases and J by 9 bases, with 20 bases between the two germline ends. Germline values: CDR1 GTSNPN, CDR2 SVGIG (reference sequence). The CDR3 consists of 15 residues. Here the CDR3 reads CAWSTLPGTDRPQHF. The CDR3 bases are TGTGCCTGGAGTACCCTCCCCGGGACTGATCGGCCCCAGCATTTT.

The V call is TRBV13, the J call TRBJ2-5, with unresolved D. The CDR3 spans 11 residues. From germline, CDR1 is PRHDT and CDR2 FYEKMQ (reference sequence). V was clipped by 5 bases and J by 1 base, with 2 bases between them. CDR3 amino acids: CASSLQETQYF. CDR3 nucleotide sequence: TGTGCCAGCAGCCTCCAAGAGACCCAGTACTTC.

The chain combines TRBV19 with TRBJ1-5; 7 positions agree with TRBD1. This CDR3 comprises 16 residues. CDR1 and CDR2 (germline): LNHDA, SQIVND (reference sequence). After removal of 0 bases from V and 5 bases from J, the junction contained 7 bases not matched to a gene. The CDR3 is CASSIEGQSKYQPQHF. As DNA, the CDR3 is TGTGCCAGTAGTATAGAGGGACAGTCCAAATATCAGCCCCAGCATTTT.

This clone occurred once. V and J are TRBV11-2 and TRBJ2-5, with 12 bases identical to TRBD2. Germline assignment: CDR1 SGHAT and CDR2 FQNNGV. The CDR3 runs 16 residues. V dropped 3 bases and J dropped 2; count of bases not matched to a gene: 4. This CDR3 is CASSLGLAGVQETQYF. For the CDR3, the DNA is TGTGCCAGCAGCTTGGGACTAGCGGGTGTACAAGAGACCCAGTACTTC.

The gene calls are TRBV9 and TRBJ2-1; TRBD2 matches at 9 bases. Trimming took 3 bases from V and 7 from J; bases not matched to a gene: 8. The CDR3 runs to 15 residues. From germline, CDR1 is SGDLS and CDR2 YYNGEE. Here the CDR3 reads CASSAQGLARNEQFF. CDR3 sequence (DNA): TGTGCCAGCAGCGCGCAGGGACTAGCTAGGAATGAGCAGTTCTTC.

This rearrangement joins TRBV2 to TRBJ2-5; D is perhaps TRBD2 (5 bases). The CDR3 covers 10 residues. V was shortened by 11 bases and J by 7 bases, with 11 bases between the two germline ends. From germline, CDR1 is SNHLY and CDR2 FYNNEI. CDR3 DNA sequence: TGTGCCTCAGCGGTTGGGACCCAGTACTTC. Its translation: CASAVGTQYF.

This clone was seen just once. The rearrangement uses TRBV11-2 and TRBJ2-5; D is perhaps TRBD1 (6 bases). This CDR3 contains 15 residues. Trimming pared 5 bases from V and 2 bases from J, leaving 15 bases between. Germline loops: CDR1 SGHAT, CDR2 FQNNGV. CDR3: CASSIPGARQETQYF. CDR3 DNA sequence: TGTGCCAGCAGCATCCCAGGGGCCCGACAAGAGACCCAGTACTTC.

V is TRBV29-1 and J is TRBJ1-1; possible D gene TRBD1, 5 bases. Looked up from germline, CDR1 is SQVTM and CDR2 is ANQGSEA. The length of the CDR3 is 12 residues. V lost 5 bases and J 6 bases, leaving 13 bases between the germline ends. The CDR3 reads CSVRGGDAEAFF. The CDR3 region has the DNA TGCAGCGTTCGTGGGGGGGACGCTGAAGCTTTCTTT.

The rearrangement uses TRBV30 and TRBJ1-1; D is unclear. CDR1 is GTSNPN, CDR2 SVGIG, per germline (reference sequence). The CDR3 totals 14 residues. V gave up 2 bases and J gave up 1 base, with 11 bases separating them. In nucleotides, the CDR3 is TGTGCCTGGAGTTGGCCCCACTGGAACACTGAAGCTTTCTTT. This gives the protein CAWSWPHWNTEAFF. The variable domain in full, with the rest retrieved from reference TRBV30 and TRBJ1-1, is SQTIHQWPATLVQPVGSPLSLECTVEGTSNPNLYWYRQAAGRGLQLLFYSVGIGQISSEVPQNLSASRPQDRQFILSSKKLLLSDSGFYLCAWSWPHWNTEAFFGQGTRLTVV.

V usage is TRBV9 and J usage is TRBJ2-7; tentatively, D is TRBD1 (6 bases). The CDR3 contains 12 residues. With 4 bases removed from V and 6 bases from J, the gap between germline ends came to 11 bases. CDR1 and CDR2 from the germline V gene are SGDLS and YYNGEE. The CDR3 is CASSPDSGEQYF. CDR3 DNA: TGTGCCAGCAGCCCGGACAGCGGCGAGCAGTACTTC.

This chain links TRBV7-9 with TRBJ2-7, with D uncertain. This CDR3 has 15 residues. The V gene lost 8 bases and the J gene lost 0 bases, with 17 bases spanning the gap. Germline lookup yields CDR1 SEHNR and CDR2 FQNEAQ (reference sequence). CDR3 sequence reads: CASASGQAPSYEQYF. CDR3 coding DNA: TGTGCCAGCGCTTCCGGCCAGGCCCCCTCCTACGAGCAGTACTTC.

The chain employs TRBV2 and TRBJ2-2; 9 bases agree with TRBD1. This CDR3 is 15 amino acids long. Germline CDR1 SNHLY, CDR2 FYNNEI. The V and J ends lost 4 bases and 3 bases, in that order; junction bases with no gene match: 3. CDR3 coding DNA: TGTGCCAGCAGTGGAAGACAGGGGGACACCGGGGAGCTGTTTTTT. The encoded protein is CASSGRQGDTGELFF.

The V call is TRBV6-6, the J call TRBJ2-7; D gene uncertain. V lost 7 bases and J 0 bases, leaving 10 bases between the germline ends. Germline values: CDR1 MNHNY, CDR2 SVGAGI (reference sequence). This CDR3 has 13 amino acids. DNA of the CDR3: TGTGCCAGCACCCCCACTGGCTCCTACGAGCAGTACTTC. Its translation: CASTPTGSYEQYF.

V usage is TRBV7-3 and J usage is TRBJ2-1; possibly TRBD1 or TRBD2 for D (6 bases each). The germline CDR1 and CDR2 sequences are SGHTA and FQGTGA. V was shortened by 5 bases and J by 8 bases, with 13 bases between the two germline ends. This CDR3 is 13 amino acids long. In DNA, the CDR3 is TGTGCCAGCAGCAAACCGGGGGCTGATGAGCAGTTCTTC. Protein: CASSKPGADEQFF.

This chain joins TRBV7-9 and TRBJ1-3; D gene uncertain. V shed 1 base and J shed 0 bases, with 4 bases lying between them. This CDR3 contains 14 residues. Germline CDR1 reads SEHNR; CDR2 reads FQNEAQ (reference sequence). CDR3 protein: CASSLGPSGNTIYF. The CDR3 coding sequence is TGTGCCAGCAGCTTAGGGCCCTCTGGAAACACCATATATTTT.

The chain recombines TRBV10-1 with TRBJ2-5, with a tentative D call TRBD1 (6 bases). V lost 6 bases to trimming and J lost 1 base, with 9 bases between them. Germline V lookup: CDR1 WNHNN, CDR2 SYGVQD (reference sequence). The CDR3 consists of 13 residues. DNA of the CDR3: TGCGCCAGCAGCCGGACAGTCCAAGAGACCCAGTACTTC. It translates to CASSRTVQETQYF.

Only one count was recorded for this clone. The V and J genes are TRBV7-9 and TRBJ1-1, with TRBD1 identical over 7 bases. V lost 3 bases and J lost 5; bases outside the gene matches: 12. Per the germline V gene, CDR1 is SEHNR and CDR2 is FQNEAQ (reference sequence). The CDR3 has 16 amino acids. The chain's CDR3 is CASSFAGAGGKTEAFF. The CDR3 bases are TGTGCCAGCAGCTTTGCAGGGGCAGGGGGTAAAACTGAAGCTTTCTTT.

This chain uses TRBV10-2 with TRBJ1-1, with TRBD1 matching 8 bases. Trimming took 6 bases from V and 5 from J; bases not matched to a gene: 5. The CDR3 loop spans 13 amino acids. Germline V gene data show CDR1 as WSHSY and CDR2 as SAAADI. CDR3 loop: CASRGQVGTEAFF. CDR3 in DNA: TGCGCCAGCAGGGGACAGGTGGGGACTGAAGCTTTCTTT.

CDR3 sequence: CASSLSIGGGYTF. The DNA of the CDR3 is TGCGCCAGCAGCCTCTCAATAGGGGGTGGCTACACCTTC. The chain couples TRBV4-1 to TRBJ1-2, with D possibly TRBD1 on 6 matching bases. Trimming removed 4 bases from V and 7 bases from J, with 13 bases in between. This CDR3 contains 13 residues. Germline values: CDR1 MGHRA, CDR2 YSYEKL.

The rearrangement uses TRBV6-4 and TRBJ2-6; possibly TRBD1 for D (6 bases). Germline V gives CDR1 MRHNA, CDR2 SNTAGT. This CDR3 has 16 amino acids. With 0 bases removed from V and 0 bases from J, the gap between germline ends came to 6 bases. The CDR3 here is CASSDSGGSGANVLTF. CDR3 DNA: TGTGCCAGCAGTGACTCAGGGGGCTCTGGGGCCAACGTCCTGACTTTC.

The gene calls are TRBV20-1 and TRBJ1-1; D not resolved. V dropped 4 bases and J dropped 7 bases, with 7 bases sitting between them. The CDR3 is made up of 10 amino acids. CDR1 and CDR2 (germline): DFQATT, SNEGSKA (reference sequence). CDR3 amino acids: CSATRVEAFF. Written as DNA, the CDR3 is TGCAGTGCTACTCGGGTTGAAGCTTTCTTT.

The genes are TRBV2 and TRBJ2-7; 10 positions match TRBD2. The CDR3 consists of 13 residues. The germline CDR1 and CDR2 sequences are SNHLY and FYNNEI. The V gene end was trimmed by 8 bases and the J gene end by 7 bases; junction bases not matched to a gene: 8. CDR3 sequence reads: CASSLAGVGEQYF. CDR3 DNA sequence: TGTGCCAGCTCCCTAGCGGGAGTGGGTGAGCAGTACTTC. Supplemented by reference TRBV2 and TRBJ2-7, the full variable domain reads EPEVTQTPSHQVTQMGQEVILRCVPISNHLYFYWYRQILGQKVEFLVSFYNNEISEKSEIFDDQFSVERPDGSNFTLKIRSTKLEDSAMYFCASSLAGVGEQYFGPGTRLTVT.

V is TRBV6-5 and J is TRBJ1-2, with D possibly being TRBD1 (5 bases). Germline V gene lookup returns CDR1 MNHEY and CDR2 SVGAGI. The CDR3 covers 14 residues. V was pared by 0 bases and J by 5 bases, with 10 bases between. The CDR3 reads CASSYSRGEYGYTF. The DNA of the CDR3 is TGTGCCAGCAGTTACTCAAGGGGCGAATATGGCTACACCTTC.